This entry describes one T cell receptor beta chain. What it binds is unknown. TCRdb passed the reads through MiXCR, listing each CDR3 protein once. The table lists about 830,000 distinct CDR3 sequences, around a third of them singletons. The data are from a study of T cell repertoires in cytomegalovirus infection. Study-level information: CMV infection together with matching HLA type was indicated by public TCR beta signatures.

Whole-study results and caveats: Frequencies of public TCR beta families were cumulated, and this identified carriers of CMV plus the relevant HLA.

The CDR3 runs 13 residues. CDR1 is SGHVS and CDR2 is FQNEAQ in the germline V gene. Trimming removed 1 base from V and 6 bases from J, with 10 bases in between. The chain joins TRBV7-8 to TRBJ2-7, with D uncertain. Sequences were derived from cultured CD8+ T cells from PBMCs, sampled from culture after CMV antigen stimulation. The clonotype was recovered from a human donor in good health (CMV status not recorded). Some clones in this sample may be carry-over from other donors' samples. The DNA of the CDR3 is TGTGCCAGCAGCTTAGAATCGGCGGTCGAGCAGTACTTC. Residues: CASSLESAVEQYF.